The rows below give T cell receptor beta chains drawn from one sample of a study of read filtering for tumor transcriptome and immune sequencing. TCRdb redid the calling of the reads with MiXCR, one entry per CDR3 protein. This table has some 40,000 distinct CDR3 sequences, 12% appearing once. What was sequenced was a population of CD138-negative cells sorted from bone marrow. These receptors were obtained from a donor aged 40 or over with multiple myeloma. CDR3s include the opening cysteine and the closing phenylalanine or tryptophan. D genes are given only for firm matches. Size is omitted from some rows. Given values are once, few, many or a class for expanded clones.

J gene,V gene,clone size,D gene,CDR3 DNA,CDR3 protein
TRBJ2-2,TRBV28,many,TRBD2,TGTGCCAGCAGTTTAGCGGGGGGAGCGGTCACCGGGGAGCTGTTTTTT,CASSLAGGAVTGELFF
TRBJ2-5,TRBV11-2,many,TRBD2,TGTGCCAGCAGCCCACTAGCGGGGGGTAGGGAGACCCAGTACTTC,CASSPLAGGRETQYF
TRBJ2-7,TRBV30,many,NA,TGTGCCTGGAGTGTACTTGAGGGGACCTACGAGCAGTACTTC,CAWSVLEGTYEQYF
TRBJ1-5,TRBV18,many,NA,TGTGCCAGCTCACCAGGGGATGGTCAGCCCCAGCATTTT,CASSPGDGQPQHF
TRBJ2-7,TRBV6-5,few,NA,TGTGCCAGCAGTTACAGGCGGACCTACGAGCAGTACTTC,CASSYRRTYEQYF
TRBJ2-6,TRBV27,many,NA,TGTGCCTCGGGGTTGTCTGGGGCCAACGTCCTGACTTTC,CASGLSGANVLTF
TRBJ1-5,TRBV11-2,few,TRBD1,TGTGCCAGCAGCCGAGGGACAGTGGGTGATCAGCCCCAGCATTTT,CASSRGTVGDQPQHF
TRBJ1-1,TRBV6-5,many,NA,TGTGCCAGCACCCACCCAGGGAACACTGAAGCTTTCTTT,CASTHPGNTEAFF
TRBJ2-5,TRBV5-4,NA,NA,TGTGCCGGCAGCTTGGGAGGTGGGGAGACCCAGTACTTC,CAGSLGGGETQYF
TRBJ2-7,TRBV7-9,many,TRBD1,TGTGCCAGCAGCCCCGGGACAGGGGGATTCAGAGGCGAGCAGTACTTC,CASSPGTGGFRGEQYF
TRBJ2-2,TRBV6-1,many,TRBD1,TGTGCCAGCAGTGAATCCGGGACAGGGAGCGGGGAGCTGTTTTTT,CASSESGTGSGELFF
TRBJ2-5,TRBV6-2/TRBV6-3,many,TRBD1,TGTGCCAGCAGTAACAGGGGTGAGACCCAGTACTTC,CASSNRGETQYF
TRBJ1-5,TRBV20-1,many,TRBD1,TGCAGTGCGCGGGACAGGAACGGCAATCAGCCCCAGCATTTT,CSARDRNGNQPQHF
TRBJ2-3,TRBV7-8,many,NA,TGTGCCAGCAGCTTAAGGGGGGGCGGCACAGATACGCAGTATTTT,CASSLRGGGTDTQYF
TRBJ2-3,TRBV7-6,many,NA,TGTGCCAGCAGCTTCGATCGTGGAGATACGCAGTATTTT,CASSFDRGDTQYF
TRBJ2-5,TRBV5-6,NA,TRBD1,TGTGCCAGCAGCTTTAACCAGGGGGTACAAGAGACCCAGTACTTC,CASSFNQGVQETQYF
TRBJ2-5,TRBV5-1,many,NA,TGCGCCAGCAGCTCGGATGGGGTACAAGAGACCCAGTACTTC,CASSSDGVQETQYF
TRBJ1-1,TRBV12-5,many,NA,TGTGCTAGTGTTGAGCCGGTGAACACTGAAGCTTTCTTT,CASVEPVNTEAFF
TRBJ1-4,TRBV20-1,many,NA,TGCAGTGCTAAAGACAGGAGACTTAATGAAAAACTGTTTTTT,CSAKDRRLNEKLFF
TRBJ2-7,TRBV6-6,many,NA,TGTGCCAGCAGGGTTAGCTCCTACGAGCAGTACTTC,CASRVSSYEQYF
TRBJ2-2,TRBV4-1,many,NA,TGCGCCAGCAGCCAAGATCGGACAGACACCGGGGAGCTGTTTTTT,CASSQDRTDTGELFF
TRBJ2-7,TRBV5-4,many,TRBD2,TGTGCCAGCAGCTTGGGAGCGGGGGTAAAAAACGAGCAGTACTTC,CASSLGAGVKNEQYF
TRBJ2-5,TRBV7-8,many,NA,TGTGCCAGCAGCCCCCTTTTTCGGATCCAAGAGACCCAGTACTTC,CASSPLFRIQETQYF
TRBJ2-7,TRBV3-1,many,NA,TGTGCCAGCAGCCAAGAAGGCATCCCCTACGAGCAGTACTTC,CASSQEGIPYEQYF
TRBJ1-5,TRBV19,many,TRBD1,TGTGCCAGTAGTCCAGGACAGGCAGATCAGCCCCAGCATTTT,CASSPGQADQPQHF
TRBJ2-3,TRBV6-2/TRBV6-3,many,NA,TGTGCCAGCACCCCACCCCTCCGGGTAAGGGATACGCAGTATTTT,CASTPPLRVRDTQYF
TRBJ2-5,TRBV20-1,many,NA,TGCAGTGGGGCGGGTGGCGAGACCCAGTACTTC,CSGAGGETQYF
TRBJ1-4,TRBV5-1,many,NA,TGCGCCAGCAGCCCGGCACAGGGCGCCGAAAAACTGTTTTTT,CASSPAQGAEKLFF
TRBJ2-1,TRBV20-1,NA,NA,TGCAGTGCTAGGTACGCGGGGCTCTACAATGAGCAGTTCTTC,CSARYAGLYNEQFF
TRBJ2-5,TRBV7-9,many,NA,TGTGCCAGCAGCCTGCACAGGGAGGGAGAGACCCAGTACTTC,CASSLHREGETQYF
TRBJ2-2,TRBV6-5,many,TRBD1,TGTGCCAGCAGATCCACCGGGACAGACAACACCGGGGAGCTGTTTTTT,CASRSTGTDNTGELFF